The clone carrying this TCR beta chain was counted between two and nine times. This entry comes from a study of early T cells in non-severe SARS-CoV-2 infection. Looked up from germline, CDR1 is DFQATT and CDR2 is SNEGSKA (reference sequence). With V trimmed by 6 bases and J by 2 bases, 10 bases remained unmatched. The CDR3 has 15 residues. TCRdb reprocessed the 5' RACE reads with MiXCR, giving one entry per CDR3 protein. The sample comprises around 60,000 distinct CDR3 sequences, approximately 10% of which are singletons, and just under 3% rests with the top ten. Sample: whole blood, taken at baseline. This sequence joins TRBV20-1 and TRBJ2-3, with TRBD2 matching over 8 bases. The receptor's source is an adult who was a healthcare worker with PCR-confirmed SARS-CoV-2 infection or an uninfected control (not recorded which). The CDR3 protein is CSAPWAGGLTDTQYF. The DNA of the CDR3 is TGCAGTGCCCCCTGGGCGGGGGGACTCACAGATACGCAGTATTTT.